These 32 T cell receptor beta chains were all obtained from the same sample, sequenced in a study of shared clonotypes between healthy human individuals. Clones were read by immunoSEQ multiplex PCR, and TCRdb kept only the in-frame ones, dropping some. The sample has 2,500,000 or so clones, roughly 93% seen once. The sample comprised naive CD4+ T cells from PBMCs. Subset here: CD45RA+ positively selected. The receptors derive from a young man in good health. Some clones in this sample may be carry-over from other donors' samples.

The chain has TRBV5-6 and TRBJ1-1; 8 positions match TRBD1. The CDR3 has 16 residues. The V gene end was trimmed by 0 bases and the J gene end by 3 bases; junction bases not matched to a gene: 7. Germline lookup yields CDR1 SGHDT and CDR2 YYEEEE. CDR3 loop: CASSLGQGARYTEAFF. The CDR3 DNA reads as TGTGCCAGCAGCTTGGGCCAGGGGGCCAGATACACTGAAGCTTTCTTT.

V and J are TRBV27 and TRBJ2-1, with D uncertain. V lost 4 bases and J lost 7, with 20 bases in between. The length of the CDR3 is 16 residues. From germline, CDR1 is MNHEY and CDR2 SMNVEV (reference sequence). The CDR3 DNA reads TGTGCCAGCAGTTCCCCCCTCCGAGACGGCCGGAATGAGCAGTTCTTC. Its translation: CASSSPLRDGRNEQFF.

The CDR3: CASSYRTGQGNGYTF. CDR3 bases: TGTGCCAGCAGTTACCGCACGGGACAGGGGAATGGCTACACCTTC. V usage is TRBV6-5 and J usage is TRBJ1-2; 10 bases fit TRBD1. The CDR3 extends over 15 amino acids. Germline CDR1 reads MNHEY; CDR2 reads SVGAGI. V gave up 2 bases and J gave up 6 bases; unmatched junction bases: 6.

The chain carries TRBV9 and TRBJ2-1, with D possibly matching TRBD2 (6 bases). The germline V gene encodes CDR1 SGDLS and CDR2 YYNGEE. The V and J ends lost 1 base and 3 bases respectively, with 11 bases between them. The CDR3 loop spans 15 amino acids. CDR3 nucleotide sequence: TGTGCCAGCAGCGTACAGTCGCGGGGCTACAATGAGCAGTTCTTC. This codes for CASSVQSRGYNEQFF.

The count of this clone is one. The V and J genes are TRBV11-2 and TRBJ1-2; unclear D gene. Germline-derived CDR1 and CDR2 are SGHAT and FQNNGV. The CDR3 has 14 amino acids. Trimming removed 0 bases from V and 4 bases from J, with 9 bases in between. CDR3 sequence reads: CASSLEGNSYGYTF. In DNA, the CDR3 is TGTGCCAGCAGCTTAGAAGGAAACTCCTATGGCTACACCTTC. The full variable domain, rest sourced from reference TRBV11-2 and TRBJ1-2, is EAGVAQSPRYKIIEKRQSVAFWCNPISGHATLYWYQQILGQGPKLLIQFQNNGVVDDSQLPKDRFSAERLKGVDSTLKIQPAKLEDSAVYLCASSLEGNSYGYTFGSGTRLTVV.

This chain joins TRBV6-5 and TRBJ2-5; 7 nucleotides agree with TRBD1. This CDR3 comprises 15 residues. V lost 8 bases to trimming and J lost 3 bases; unmatched junction nucleotides: 12. Germline CDR1 and CDR2: MNHEY and SVGAGI. The CDR3 nucleotides read TGTGCCAGCTCTCCGTGGGGACAGTCCAAAGAGACCCAGTACTTC. As protein: CASSPWGQSKETQYF.

CDR3 nucleotides: TGTGCCAGCAGCGAAGAGGGACTGTGGGAATTCTCCTACGAGCAGTACTTC. Translating gives CASSEEGLWEFSYEQYF. V gene TRBV7-2 combines with J gene TRBJ2-7; TRBD2 is a possible D gene (6 bases). Trimming shortened V by 5 bases and J by 0 bases, and 20 bases separated the two germline ends. Germline lookup yields CDR1 SGHTA and CDR2 FQGNSA. This CDR3 comprises 17 residues.

The chain combines TRBV11-2 with TRBJ2-7, with D uncertain. Germline CDR1 SGHAT, CDR2 FQNNGV. This CDR3 has 13 residues. Trimming took off 3 bases at V and 1 base at J, with 7 bases between the two ends. In DNA, the CDR3 is TGTGCCAGCAGCTTCGACCTTTCCTACGAGCAGTACTTC. Protein sequence: CASSFDLSYEQYF.

The chain uses TRBV4-3 and TRBJ2-1; D is unresolved. Germline CDR1 and CDR2: LGHNA and YSLEER. This CDR3 has 14 residues. V was shortened by 1 base and J by 7 bases, with 11 bases between the two germline ends. As DNA, the CDR3 is TGCGCCAGCAGCCAAGTTCAGATGCGAAATGAGCAGTTCTTC. This codes for CASSQVQMRNEQFF.

This clone was seen a single time. V gene TRBV5-4 combines with J gene TRBJ2-5, with TRBD1 as a possible D gene (5 bases). Germline CDR1 reads SGHNT; CDR2 reads YYREEE (reference sequence). CDR3 length: 14 residues. Deletions cut 4 bases from V and 5 bases from J, with 15 bases between. The CDR3 region is CASSLDRIRETQYF. CDR3 nucleotides: TGTGCCAGCAGCCTTGACAGAATTCGTGAGACCCAGTACTTC. Looking up the rest from reference TRBV5-4 and TRBJ2-5 gives the full variable domain: ETGVTQSPTHLIKTRGQQVTLRCSSQSGHNTVSWYQQALGQGPQFIFQYYREEENGRGNFPPRFSGLQFPNYSSELNVNALELDDSALYLCASSLDRIRETQYFGPGTRLLVL.

The sample holds one count of this clone. V and J are TRBV7-7 and TRBJ1-3; no definite D call. This CDR3 region has 16 residues. V was clipped by 1 base and J by 4 bases, with 14 bases between them. CDR1 is SSHAT and CDR2 is FNYEAQ in the germline V gene (reference sequence). This CDR3 is CASSLGAVGSGNTIYF. The CDR3 DNA reads as TGTGCCAGCAGCTTAGGGGCGGTGGGTTCGGGAAACACCATATATTTT. The variable domain in full, completed from reference TRBV7-7 and TRBJ1-3, reads GAGVSQSPRYKVTKRGQDVTLRCDPISSHATLYWYQQALGQGPEFLTYFNYEAQPDKSGLPSDRFSAERPEGSISTLTIQRTEQRDSAMYRCASSLGAVGSGNTIYFGEGSWLTVV.

The chain carries TRBV28 and TRBJ2-5; the D gene could be TRBD1 or TRBD2 (5 bases each). Trimming pared 6 bases from V and 5 bases from J, leaving 22 bases between. Looked up from germline, CDR1 is MDHEN and CDR2 is SYDVKM. This CDR3 is built from 16 residues. DNA for the CDR3: TGTGCCAGCAGACTGACCGGGACCGGGGCGGGCGAGACCCAGTACTTC. Its protein is CASRLTGTGAGETQYF.

The chain links TRBV7-3 to TRBJ1-2, with 8 nucleotides matching TRBD1. Per the germline V gene, CDR1 is SGHTA and CDR2 is FQGTGA. This CDR3 comprises 14 residues. Trimming removed 4 bases from V and 4 bases from J; junction bases left unmatched: 5. CDR3 sequence reads: CASSSSGTGYGYTF. CDR3 DNA: TGTGCCAGCAGCTCATCCGGGACAGGCTATGGCTACACCTTC.

This clone was seen just once. V and J are TRBV27 and TRBJ2-7, with a possible D match to TRBD1 (7 bases). CDR1 and CDR2 (germline): MNHEY, SMNVEV (reference sequence). V lost 7 bases to trimming and J lost 6 bases, with 13 bases between them. The CDR3 length is 12 residues. This CDR3 is CASNQGGSEQYF. The CDR3 region has the DNA TGTGCCAGCAACCAGGGGGGATCCGAGCAGTACTTC.

The rearrangement joins TRBV6-1 to TRBJ2-7, with D hard to call. V was shortened by 5 bases and J by 5 bases, with 19 bases between the two germline ends. Germline assignment: CDR1 MNHNS and CDR2 SASEGT. The CDR3 is made up of 15 amino acids. The CDR3 loop reads CASSLLPLARDEQYF. The DNA for the CDR3 is TGTGCCAGCAGTCTTCTCCCCTTGGCGCGCGACGAGCAGTACTTC.

The V gene is TRBV30, the J gene TRBJ1-2; the D gene is possibly TRBD1 (5 bases). V lost 1 base to trimming and J lost 5 bases, with 14 bases between them. Germline V gives CDR1 GTSNPN, CDR2 SVGIG (reference sequence). The CDR3 is made up of 14 amino acids. CDR3 in amino acids: CAWSDTGTAYGYTF. CDR3 bases: TGTGCCTGGAGTGACACCGGGACGGCTTATGGCTACACCTTC. Full variable domain (outside the CDR3, taken from reference TRBV30 and TRBJ1-2): SQTIHQWPATLVQPVGSPLSLECTVEGTSNPNLYWYRQAAGRGLQLLFYSVGIGQISSEVPQNLSASRPQDRQFILSSKKLLLSDSGFYLCAWSDTGTAYGYTFGSGTRLTVV.

V gene TRBV4-3 combines with J gene TRBJ1-3; D gene unclear. This CDR3 has 15 residues. CDR1 and CDR2 from the germline V gene are LGHNA and YSLEER. The V gene lost 2 bases and the J gene lost 7 bases, with 15 bases spanning the gap. As DNA, the CDR3 is TGCGCCAGCAGCCAAACCCCGAGCACGGTGAACACCATATATTTT. Its translation: CASSQTPSTVNTIYF.

This clone was counted only a few times. The chain joins TRBV5-1 to TRBJ2-7; D gene uncertain. Germline CDR1 is SGHRS and CDR2 is YFSETQ. V lost 2 bases to trimming and J lost 3 bases, with 9 bases between them. The CDR3 runs to 13 residues. This CDR3 is CASSFLGHYEQYF. CDR3 coding DNA: TGCGCCAGCAGCTTTTTGGGCCACTACGAGCAGTACTTC.

The chain combines TRBV29-1 with TRBJ1-1; D is unresolved. Germline V lookup: CDR1 SQVTM, CDR2 ANQGSEA. The CDR3 sequence is 12 residues long. The V gene lost 6 bases and the J gene lost 7 bases, with 15 bases spanning the gap. CDR3 sequence: CSVMPVPGEAFF. The CDR3, as DNA: TGCAGCGTAATGCCGGTCCCTGGTGAAGCTTTCTTT.

Only a few counts were recorded for this clone. The rearrangement uses TRBV5-1 and TRBJ2-7; TRBD1 aligns across 11 bases. Germline V CDR1 and CDR2: SGHRS, YFSETQ. V lost 4 bases, J lost 5 bases, and 8 bases stayed unmatched. The CDR3 totals 15 residues. CDR3 nucleotide sequence: TGCGCCAGCAGCGAGGGGGACAGGGGGTACGACGAGCAGTACTTC. As protein: CASSEGDRGYDEQYF.

The chain couples TRBV5-6 to TRBJ2-1, with 7 bases aligning to TRBD1. Per germline, CDR1 SGHDT and CDR2 YYEEEE. V gave up 4 bases and J gave up 9 bases; unmatched junction bases: 10. There are 14 residues in the CDR3. The CDR3 is CASSQLQGSGEQFF. DNA for the CDR3: TGTGCCAGCAGCCAGCTACAGGGGAGCGGTGAGCAGTTCTTC.

This chain joins TRBV28 and TRBJ1-5; 8 bases match TRBD1. The CDR3 length is 15 residues. Losses at the gene ends were 6 bases for V and 4 bases for J; bases not matched to a gene: 8. CDR1 and CDR2 from the germline V gene are MDHEN and SYDVKM. The CDR3 coding sequence is TGTGCCAGCAGGTCTCGGGACAGGCGGAATCAGCCCCAGCATTTT. Its translation: CASRSRDRRNQPQHF.

This sequence joins TRBV11-2 and TRBJ1-1; possibly TRBD1 for D (6 bases). The CDR3 covers 15 residues. Germline CDR1 SGHAT, CDR2 FQNNGV. Between the trimmed V and J ends, which lost 10 bases and 1 base, there was a span of 19 bases. Written as DNA, the CDR3 is TGTGCCACCAAAGAGGGGGGAGAGGGGAACACTGAAGCTTTCTTT. It is translated as CATKEGGEGNTEAFF.

The genes are TRBV30 and TRBJ2-1, with D unclear. The CDR3 runs to 13 residues. V was shortened by 2 bases and J by 7 bases, with 12 bases between the two germline ends. Germline V lookup: CDR1 GTSNPN, CDR2 SVGIG (reference sequence). The CDR3 reads CAWSWLGYNEQFF. DNA of the CDR3: TGTGCCTGGAGTTGGCTGGGGTATAATGAGCAGTTCTTC.

The V and J genes are TRBV30 and TRBJ2-2; the D gene is possibly TRBD1 (5 bases). Germline values: CDR1 GTSNPN, CDR2 SVGIG (reference sequence). Trimming removed 4 bases from V and 6 bases from J, with 6 bases in between. The CDR3 contains 11 residues. The CDR3 loop reads CAWTRAGELFF. CDR3 coding DNA: TGTGCCTGGACCAGGGCCGGGGAGCTGTTTTTT.

Remarks on this clone: Additional DNA sequences in this sample encode the identical CDR3. This rearrangement joins TRBV2 to TRBJ1-1; D ambiguous. CDR3 length: 13 residues. Looked up from germline, CDR1 is SNHLY and CDR2 is FYNNEI. V was clipped by 3 bases and J by 1 base, with 6 bases between them. CDR3 sequence: CASSDEGNTEAFF. The DNA of the CDR3 is TGTGCCAGCAGTGACGAGGGGAACACTGAAGCTTTCTTT.

V and J are TRBV6-5 and TRBJ1-1; D unresolved. The CDR3 contains 14 residues. In germline, CDR1 is MNHEY, CDR2 SVGAGI. Trimming took 10 bases from V and 1 from J, leaving 16 bases between them. The CDR3 loop reads CATYRSKRNTEAFF. In DNA form, the CDR3 reads TGTGCCACTTATCGGTCAAAGAGGAACACTGAAGCTTTCTTT.

The chain employs TRBV19 and TRBJ1-2; D ambiguous. The germline V and J ends were trimmed by 8 bases and 4 bases, with 11 bases remaining between them. The CDR3 is 12 amino acids. Germline CDR1 is LNHDA and CDR2 is SQIVND (reference sequence). The CDR3, as DNA: TGTGCCAGTGCCAAGTCATTCTATGGCTACACCTTC. Translated: CASAKSFYGYTF.

The CDR3 loop is CSVGSKLRDGVAMSYNEQFF. Written as DNA, the CDR3 is TGCAGCGTTGGCTCTAAACTCCGGGACGGAGTAGCGATGAGCTACAATGAGCAGTTCTTC. The V call is TRBV29-1, the J call TRBJ2-1, with D perhaps assigned TRBD1 or TRBD2 (5 bases each). Germline V CDR1 and CDR2: SQVTM, ANQGSEA. With 4 bases removed from V and 3 bases from J, the gap between germline ends came to 31 bases. This CDR3 comprises 20 residues.

This chain links TRBV9 with TRBJ2-3; D is tentatively TRBD1 or TRBD2 (7 bases each). Deletions cut 4 bases from V and 4 bases from J, with 19 bases between. The CDR3 covers 16 residues. Germline assignment: CDR1 SGDLS and CDR2 YYNGEE. The DNA for the CDR3 is TGTGCCAGCAGCCCCCGAGGGGGCGGGAGAGCAGATACGCAGTATTTT. Translation: CASSPRGGGRADTQYF.

The chain joins TRBV19 to TRBJ1-5; TRBD1 is a possible D gene (5 bases). In germline, CDR1 is LNHDA, CDR2 SQIVND (reference sequence). This CDR3 comprises 17 residues. V lost 0 bases and J 7 bases, leaving 19 bases between the germline ends. This CDR3 reads CASSIENSGGIGQPQHF. DNA of the CDR3: TGTGCCAGTAGTATAGAGAATTCCGGGGGAATCGGACAGCCCCAGCATTTT.

The gene calls are TRBV6-1 and TRBJ1-5; D gene unclear. V lost 2 bases and J 0 bases, leaving 8 bases between the germline ends. Germline V gene lookup returns CDR1 MNHNS and CDR2 SASEGT. The CDR3 has 15 residues. CDR3 amino acids: CASSEQLFSNQPQHF. CDR3 coding DNA: TGTGCCAGCAGTGAACAACTATTTAGCAATCAGCCCCAGCATTTT.